This T cell receptor beta chain was sequenced during a study of T cell responses to AZD1222 COVID-19 vaccine. Points from the study as a whole: CD4 TCRs associated with vaccination spanned spike, dominating at 160-218 and 743-854. There were mostly white British donors and more females than males, and clonal diversity was possibly underestimated. Once two AZD1222 doses were given, Spike-specific TCR breadth and depth went up.

The CDR3 contains 15 residues. Trimming took 5 bases from V and 3 from J; bases not matched to a gene: 4. The germline CDR1 and CDR2 sequences are SEHNR and FQNEAQ (reference sequence). To note about this clone: What it recognizes is unknown.

This table comes from immunoSEQ multiplex PCR, and its TCRdb copy is limited to in-frame clones, with some not included. The table includes approximately 96,000 clones, 86% detected once. The receptor's source is an adult who received the AZD1222 COVID-19 vaccine. Sequencing was performed on peripheral blood, taken 28 days after the second AZD1222 dose. The chain is built from TRBV7-9 and TRBJ2-3, with TRBD2 matching 11 bases. The CDR3 DNA follows: TGTGCCAGCAGCACCGGGACTAGCGGTACAGATACGCAGTATTTT. Protein: CASSTGTSGTDTQYF.